Below, one T cell receptor beta chain is given with its context. Its antigen is unidentified. The sample originates from a study of untreated major depressive disorder. The CDR3 covers 15 residues. The V and J ends lost 3 bases and 2 bases respectively, with 11 bases between them. CDR1 KGHSH and CDR2 LQKENI come from the germline V gene. Study-level points and caveats: CD4+ T cells from depressed patients used TRBV05-01 (Vbeta 5.1) more often than controls.

Repertoires were generated with immunoSEQ multiplex PCR, while TCRdb's copy carries only in-frame clones and drops some. The table shows under 25,000 clones, with 80% to 95% occurring only once. All participants were of European descent. Patients had DSM-IV major depressive disorder with a Hamilton Depression score of at least 18. About 29 ml of peripheral blood was collected per donor. CD4+ T cell purity was typically around 95%. The chain recombines TRBV18 with TRBJ1-3; unclear D gene. This receptor was identified in a woman aged 40 to 50 with major depressive disorder. The sample consisted of CD4+ T cells from PBMCs. Written as DNA, the CDR3 is TGTGCCAGCTCACCGCAAACCCGGGCTGGAAACACCATATATTTT. This codes for CASSPQTRAGNTIYF.